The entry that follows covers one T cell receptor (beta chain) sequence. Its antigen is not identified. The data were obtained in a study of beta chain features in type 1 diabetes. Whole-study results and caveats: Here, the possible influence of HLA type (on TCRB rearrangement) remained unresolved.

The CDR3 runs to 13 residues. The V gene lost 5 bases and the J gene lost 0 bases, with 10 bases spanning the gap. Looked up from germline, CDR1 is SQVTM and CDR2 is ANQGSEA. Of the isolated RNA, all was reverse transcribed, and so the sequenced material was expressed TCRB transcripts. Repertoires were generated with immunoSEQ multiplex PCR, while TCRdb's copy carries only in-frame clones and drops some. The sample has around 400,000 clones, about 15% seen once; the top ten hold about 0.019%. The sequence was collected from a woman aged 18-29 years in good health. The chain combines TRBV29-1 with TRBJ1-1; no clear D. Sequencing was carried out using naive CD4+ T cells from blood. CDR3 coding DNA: TGCAGCGTTTCTCTCGGTATGAACACTGAAGCTTTCTTT. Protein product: CSVSLGMNTEAFF.